Listed below are T cell receptor beta chains from one sample, sequenced in a study of blood T cell repertoires in COVID-19. The table came from immunoSEQ multiplex PCR; TCRdb's copy has only in-frame clones and leaves some out. The data show under 85,000 clones, with approximately 83% seen just once and approximately 7% held by the top ten. What was sequenced was peripheral blood. All receptors derive from a young man with COVID-19, enrolled during active disease. The CDR3 runs from the conserved cysteine through the conserved F or W. A D gene is named only where the DNA matches it firmly. Some rows mark clone size as missing; the rest say once, few, many or name a class of expanded clone.

D gene: .
J gene: TRBJ2-3
clone size: .
V gene: TRBV2
CDR3 protein: CASSAPPEAQYF
CDR3 DNA: TGTGCCAGCAGTGCCCCCCCAGAGGCGCAGTATTTT

D gene: .
J gene: TRBJ2-5
clone size: .
V gene: TRBV11-2
CDR3 protein: CASSSNNQATQYF
CDR3 DNA: TGTGCCAGCAGTTCCAATAACCAAGCGACCCAGTACTTC

D gene: .
J gene: TRBJ1-2
clone size: .
V gene: TRBV2
CDR3 protein: CASSEGGGDYGYTF
CDR3 DNA: TGTGCCAGCAGTGAGGGAGGGGGGGACTATGGCTACACCTTC

D gene: .
J gene: TRBJ1-2
clone size: .
V gene: TRBV29-1
CDR3 protein: CSVGGVSLNYGYTF
CDR3 DNA: TGCAGCGTTGGGGGGGTGAGCCTAAATTATGGCTACACCTTC

D gene: .
J gene: TRBJ2-5
clone size: .
V gene: TRBV5-1
CDR3 protein: CASSFSRGTQETQYF
CDR3 DNA: TGCGCCAGCAGCTTTTCCCGGGGGACGCAAGAGACCCAGTACTTC

D gene: TRBD1
J gene: TRBJ1-1
clone size: .
V gene: TRBV5-1
CDR3 protein: CASSSGTGGLHTEAFF
CDR3 DNA: TGCGCCAGCAGCTCGGGGACAGGGGGTTTGCACACTGAAGCTTTCTTT

D gene: .
J gene: TRBJ1-1
clone size: .
V gene: TRBV18
CDR3 protein: CASSRNRRGANTEAFF
CDR3 DNA: TGTGCCAGCTCCCGTAATCGTCGGGGGGCGAACACTGAAGCTTTCTTT

D gene: TRBD2
J gene: TRBJ2-3
clone size: many
V gene: TRBV6-4
CDR3 protein: CASSERETDTQYF
CDR3 DNA: TGTGCCAGCAGTGAGCGGGAGACAGATACGCAGTATTTT

D gene: TRBD1
J gene: TRBJ2-5
clone size: .
V gene: TRBV3-1/TRBV3-2
CDR3 protein: CASSQNRGTHGTQYF
CDR3 DNA: TGTGCCAGCAGCCAAAACAGGGGGACCCACGGGACCCAGTACTTC

D gene: TRBD1
J gene: TRBJ2-7
clone size: few
V gene: TRBV27
CDR3 protein: CASSVQGASEQYF
CDR3 DNA: TGTGCCAGCAGTGTACAGGGGGCAAGCGAGCAGTACTTC

D gene: .
J gene: TRBJ1-4
clone size: .
V gene: TRBV29-1
CDR3 protein: CSVAAPQGEKLFF
CDR3 DNA: TGCAGCGTCGCTGCTCCTCAGGGGGAAAAACTGTTTTTT

D gene: .
J gene: TRBJ2-6
clone size: .
V gene: TRBV7-2
CDR3 protein: CASSPTGLSGANVLTF
CDR3 DNA: TGTGCCAGCAGCCCAACAGGGTTGTCTGGGGCCAACGTCCTGACTTTC

D gene: TRBD1
J gene: TRBJ1-1
clone size: .
V gene: TRBV19
CDR3 protein: CASSKDPGGRDTEAFF
CDR3 DNA: TGTGCCAGTAGTAAAGACCCAGGGGGCAGGGACACTGAAGCTTTCTTT

D gene: TRBD1
J gene: TRBJ1-1
clone size: few
V gene: TRBV10-3
CDR3 protein: CAIRPGTGTVNTEAFF
CDR3 DNA: TGTGCCATCAGACCCGGGACAGGGACGGTGAACACTGAAGCTTTCTTT

D gene: TRBD1
J gene: TRBJ2-5
clone size: .
V gene: TRBV3-1/TRBV3-2
CDR3 protein: CASSQAPGQGKTQYF
CDR3 DNA: TGTGCCAGCAGCCAAGCTCCGGGACAGGGGAAGACCCAGTACTTC

D gene: .
J gene: TRBJ1-1
clone size: .
V gene: TRBV18
CDR3 protein: CASSPVRDTEAFF
CDR3 DNA: TGTGCCAGCTCACCAGTGCGAGACACTGAAGCTTTCTTT

D gene: .
J gene: TRBJ1-5
clone size: .
V gene: TRBV7-2
CDR3 protein: CASSLNQGWQPQHF
CDR3 DNA: TGTGCCAGCAGCTTAAACCAGGGGTGGCAGCCCCAGCATTTT

D gene: .
J gene: TRBJ2-7
clone size: .
V gene: TRBV29-1
CDR3 protein: CSVGALNKEQYF
CDR3 DNA: TGCAGCGTTGGTGCTTTAAACAAAGAGCAGTACTTC

D gene: .
J gene: TRBJ2-7
clone size: few
V gene: TRBV2
CDR3 protein: CASREGQSTYEQYF
CDR3 DNA: TGTGCCAGCAGGGAAGGACAATCTACCTACGAGCAGTACTTC

D gene: TRBD2
J gene: TRBJ2-5
clone size: .
V gene: TRBV7-9
CDR3 protein: CASSLDLAGGETQYF
CDR3 DNA: TGTGCCAGCAGCCTGGATCTAGCGGGCGGCGAGACCCAGTACTTC

D gene: TRBD2
J gene: TRBJ2-7
clone size: .
V gene: TRBV19
CDR3 protein: CASRESGNVDEQYF
CDR3 DNA: TGTGCCAGTCGAGAGAGCGGGAATGTCGACGAGCAGTACTTC

D gene: TRBD2
J gene: TRBJ2-3
clone size: .
V gene: TRBV9
CDR3 protein: CASSVAPSGAGDTQYF
CDR3 DNA: TGTGCCAGCAGCGTAGCTCCTAGCGGGGCGGGAGATACGCAGTATTTT

D gene: TRBD1
J gene: TRBJ1-1
clone size: .
V gene: TRBV9
CDR3 protein: CASSLGQGSNEAFF
CDR3 DNA: TGTGCCAGCAGCCTGGGACAGGGATCCAACGAAGCTTTCTTT

D gene: TRBD1
J gene: TRBJ1-2
clone size: .
V gene: TRBV5-4
CDR3 protein: CASSLQGPYGYTF
CDR3 DNA: TGTGCCAGCAGCCTACAGGGGCCGTATGGCTACACCTTC

D gene: .
J gene: TRBJ1-3
clone size: .
V gene: TRBV5-5
CDR3 protein: CASSPNLSGGSGNTIYF
CDR3 DNA: TGTGCCAGCAGCCCAAACCTCTCGGGGGGCTCTGGAAACACCATATATTTT

D gene: TRBD2
J gene: TRBJ2-7
clone size: .
V gene: TRBV4-3
CDR3 protein: CASSPRAAGVQEQYF
CDR3 DNA: TGCGCCAGCAGCCCCCGGGCAGCGGGAGTACAGGAGCAGTACTTC

D gene: TRBD2
J gene: TRBJ2-3
clone size: few
V gene: TRBV6-6
CDR3 protein: CASSYGGRRADTQYF
CDR3 DNA: TGTGCCAGCAGTTACGGCGGGAGGAGGGCAGATACGCAGTATTTT